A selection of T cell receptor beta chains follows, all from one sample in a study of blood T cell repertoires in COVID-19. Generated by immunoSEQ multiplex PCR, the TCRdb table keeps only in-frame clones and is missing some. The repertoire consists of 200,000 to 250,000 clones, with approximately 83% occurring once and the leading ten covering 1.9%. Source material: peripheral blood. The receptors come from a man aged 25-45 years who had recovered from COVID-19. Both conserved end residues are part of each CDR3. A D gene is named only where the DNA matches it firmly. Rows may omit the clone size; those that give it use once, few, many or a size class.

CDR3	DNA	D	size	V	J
CASSRNSGGTYEQYF	TGTGCCAGCAGTCGGAATAGCGGGGGAACCTACGAGCAGTACTTC	TRBD2	-	TRBV2	TRBJ2-7
CASSLAVAGGLDEQFF	TGTGCCAGCAGCTTAGCCGTCGCGGGGGGGCTGGATGAGCAGTTCTTC	TRBD2	once	TRBV7-9	TRBJ2-1
CAIRATGDNTEAFF	TGTGCCATCAGAGCGACAGGGGATAACACTGAAGCTTTCTTT	TRBD1	-	TRBV10-3	TRBJ1-1
CASSQTGGTNEKLFF	TGTGCCAGCAGTCAGACAGGGGGGACTAATGAAAAACTGTTTTTT	TRBD1	-	TRBV6-2/TRBV6-3	TRBJ1-4
CASSSMGLSYNEQFF	TGTGCCAGCTCAAGTATGGGACTAAGCTACAATGAGCAGTTCTTC	TRBD2	-	TRBV18	TRBJ2-1
CASTTPRDSFYSPLHF	TGTGCCAGCACCACTCCCCGGGACAGTTTCTATTCACCCCTCCACTTT	TRBD1	-	TRBV28	TRBJ1-6
CASSLLPQRGYNEQFF	TGCGCCAGCAGCTTGCTTCCCCAGCGGGGCTACAATGAGCAGTTCTTC	TRBD2	-	TRBV5-1	TRBJ2-1
CASSTHTNTEAFF	TGTGCCAGTTCCACACATACGAACACTGAAGCTTTCTTT	-	-	TRBV9	TRBJ1-1
CASSQDSRVGQYF	TGTGCCAGCAGCCAAGATTCGAGGGTAGGGCAGTATTTT	-	-	TRBV3-1/TRBV3-2	TRBJ2-3
CASSLGLAGGYNEQFF	TGTGCCAGCAGCCTCGGACTAGCGGGGGGTTACAATGAGCAGTTCTTC	TRBD2	few	TRBV3-1/TRBV3-2	TRBJ2-1
CASSEATGRIGYTF	TGTGCCAGCAGTGAAGCGACAGGGCGGATTGGCTACACCTTC	TRBD1	-	TRBV6-1	TRBJ1-2
CASSHTGEAFF	TGTGCCAGCAGCCACACAGGTGAAGCTTTCTTT	-	-	TRBV3-1/TRBV3-2	TRBJ1-1
CASSPNPTARQQFF	TGTGCCAGCTCACCCAACCCGACTGCCAGACAGCAGTTCTTC	-	-	TRBV18	TRBJ2-1
CASSAGASGVADTQYF	TGTGCCAGCAGCGCCGGAGCTAGCGGGGTGGCAGATACGCAGTATTTT	TRBD2	-	TRBV9	TRBJ2-3
CASSQDRAGGIRSTDTQYF	TGTGCCAGCAGCCAAGATCGAGCGGGGGGTATAAGATCCACAGATACGCAGTATTTT	TRBD2	-	TRBV4-2	TRBJ2-3
CASSEQGGNTEAFF	TGTGCCAGCTCAGAACAGGGGGGGAACACTGAAGCTTTCTTT	TRBD1	few	TRBV18	TRBJ1-1
CAIRVSEGSPLHF	TGTGCCATCAGAGTCAGCGAGGGTTCACCCCTCCACTTT	-	-	TRBV10-3	TRBJ1-6
CASSPSSPGPYNEQFF	TGTGCCAGCAGCCCGAGCTCCCCAGGGCCCTACAATGAGCAGTTCTTC	-	few	TRBV7-7	TRBJ2-1
CASSIARTELYGYTF	TGTGCCAGTAGTATAGCGAGGACAGAACTCTATGGCTACACCTTC	-	-	TRBV19	TRBJ1-2
CATSTGLANQPQHF	TGTGCCACCAGTACAGGGCTGGCAAATCAGCCCCAGCATTTT	-	once	TRBV24-1	TRBJ1-5
CASRRQVHGNTIYF	TGTGCCAGCAGGCGACAGGTGCACGGAAACACCATATATTTT	-	-	TRBV6-5	TRBJ1-3
CASSPYLFPDTQYF	TGTGCCAGCTCACCATATCTCTTCCCCGATACGCAGTATTTT	-	once	TRBV18	TRBJ2-3
CASSLPGGGGRTDTQYF	TGTGCCAGCAGCTTGCCGGGGGGCGGGGGGCGCACAGATACGCAGTATTTT	TRBD2	-	TRBV5-4	TRBJ2-3
CASSLMVETGATGNTIYF	TGTGCCAGCAGCTTAATGGTTGAAACAGGGGCTACTGGAAACACCATATATTTT	TRBD1	-	TRBV7-6	TRBJ1-3
CASSGSTGYSGNTIYF	TGTGCCAGCAGCGGAAGCACAGGTTACTCTGGAAACACCATATATTTT	-	-	TRBV9	TRBJ1-3
CASSGRTGTSGANVLTF	TGTGCCAGCAGTGGGAGGACAGGGACTTCTGGGGCCAACGTCCTGACTTTC	TRBD1	-	TRBV28	TRBJ2-6
CASSRGQVIEKLFF	TGTGCCAGCAGCCGGGGACAAGTGATTGAAAAACTGTTTTTT	-	-	TRBV7-9	TRBJ1-4
CASSFIQGATNEKLFF	TGTGCCAGCAGCTTTATACAGGGCGCAACTAATGAAAAACTGTTTTTT	-	-	TRBV11-2	TRBJ1-4
CASSVDWGELFF	TGTGCCAGCAGCGTAGACTGGGGGGAGCTGTTTTTT	-	-	TRBV9	TRBJ2-2
CASSSQTGIEKLFF	TGTGCCAGCAGCTCACAAACAGGGATAGAAAAACTGTTTTTT	-	-	TRBV11-2	TRBJ1-4
CASSYMTEAFF	TGTGCCAGCAGTTATATGACTGAAGCTTTCTTT	-	-	TRBV6-2/TRBV6-3	TRBJ1-1
CASSMTRAWKVEAFF	TGTGCCAGTAGTATGACCAGGGCGTGGAAGGTTGAGGCTTTCTTT	-	-	TRBV19	TRBJ1-1
CASSHRGGLKNIQYF	TGTGCCAGCAGTCACAGGGGGGGCTTAAAAAACATTCAGTACTTC	-	-	TRBV6-5	TRBJ2-4
CASNRTGGPDYEQYF	TGTGCCAGCAACCGGACAGGGGGCCCGGACTACGAGCAGTACTTC	TRBD1	-	TRBV7-4	TRBJ2-7
CASSPGQWNTEAFF	TGCGCCAGCAGCCCGGGACAGTGGAACACTGAAGCTTTCTTT	TRBD1	few	TRBV5-1	TRBJ1-1
CASSPAGGSGNTIYF	TGTGCCAGCAGCCCGGCAGGGGGCTCCGGAAACACCATATATTTT	TRBD1	-	TRBV5-6	TRBJ1-3
CASSPGTGYSQPQHF	TGTGCCAGCTCACCGGGGACAGGGTATAGTCAGCCCCAGCATTTT	TRBD1	-	TRBV18	TRBJ1-5
CASSYRGRSDYGYTF	TGTGCCAGCAGTTACCGCGGTAGGTCGGACTATGGCTACACCTTC	-	once	TRBV27	TRBJ1-2
CASSLDRDSLYGYTF	TGCGCCAGCAGCTTGGACCGGGACAGCCTATATGGCTACACCTTC	TRBD1	-	TRBV5-1	TRBJ1-2
CASSARGAEQFF	TGTGCCAGCAGCGCTAGGGGCGCTGAGCAGTTCTTC	-	-	TRBV9	TRBJ2-1
CAIREDRGLRNYGYTF	TGTGCCATCAGAGAAGACAGGGGGCTTAGGAACTATGGCTACACCTTC	TRBD1	few	TRBV10-3	TRBJ1-2
CASSETGRNQPQHF	TGTGCCAGCAGCGAAACAGGGAGAAATCAGCCCCAGCATTTT	-	-	TRBV3-1/TRBV3-2	TRBJ1-5
CASRNNNSPLHF	TGTGCCAGCAGAAACAATAATTCACCCCTCCACTTT	-	few	TRBV2	TRBJ1-6
CAIRAGLGQPQHF	TGTGCCATCAGGGCAGGGCTTGGTCAGCCCCAGCATTTT	-	-	TRBV10-3	TRBJ1-5
CASSPLAGTSTDTQYF	TGTGCCAGCTCACCGCTCGCGGGGACTAGCACAGATACGCAGTATTTT	-	-	TRBV18	TRBJ2-3
CASSLGMGQGAYGYTF	TGTGCCAGCAGCTTAGGGATGGGACAGGGGGCCTATGGCTACACCTTC	TRBD1	-	TRBV7-2	TRBJ1-2
CASNRGLLNSPLHF	TGTGCCAGTAACAGGGGGCTTCTTAATTCACCCCTCCACTTT	TRBD1	-	TRBV6-5	TRBJ1-6
CASSPTEGATDTQYF	TGTGCCAGCTCACCAACAGAGGGGGCCACAGATACGCAGTATTTT	TRBD1	-	TRBV18	TRBJ2-3
CAAKTGGGNEQYF	TGTGCCGCCAAGACAGGGGGCGGGAACGAGCAGTACTTC	TRBD1	-	TRBV6-5	TRBJ2-7
CASTGDFGGTIYF	TGTGCCAGCACCGGGGACTTCGGGGGCACCATATATTTT	-	-	TRBV6-6	TRBJ1-3
CSVNRRTGLGNTIYF	TGCAGCGTGAACCGCCGGACAGGATTGGGAAACACCATATATTTT	TRBD1	-	TRBV29-1	TRBJ1-3
CASRPSWLPGEKLFF	TGTGCCAGCAGACCTTCTTGGCTACCGGGTGAAAAACTGTTTTTT	-	-	TRBV6-5	TRBJ1-4
CASRSDSQETQYF	TGTGCCAGCAGGTCGGACAGCCAAGAGACCCAGTACTTC	-	-	TRBV2	TRBJ2-5
CARGAKGGSYNSPLHF	TGTGCCAGAGGGGCGAAGGGTGGAAGCTATAATTCACCCCTCCACTTT	-	-	TRBV2	TRBJ1-6
CASSLQEGTEAFF	TGCGCCAGCAGCTTGCAGGAGGGCACTGAAGCTTTCTTT	-	-	TRBV5-1	TRBJ1-1
CASSRTSGDGKTQYF	TGTGCCAGCAGCCGGACTAGCGGGGACGGGAAGACCCAGTACTTC	TRBD2	-	TRBV5-4	TRBJ2-5
CASSATSGGVYEQFF	TGTGCCAGCTCAGCGACTAGCGGGGGGGTCTATGAGCAGTTCTTC	TRBD2	few	TRBV18	TRBJ2-1
CASSLEVSGVGGELFF	TGCGCCAGCAGCTTGGAGGTTAGCGGGGTCGGCGGGGAGCTGTTTTTT	TRBD2	-	TRBV5-1	TRBJ2-2
CASSSKRGGVYGYTF	TGTGCCAGCAGCTCAAAACGCGGGGGGGTCTATGGCTACACCTTC	-	-	TRBV7-9	TRBJ1-2
CASSIAPAQLGARPLHF	TGTGCCAGTAGTATCGCCCCGGCGCAGCTGGGAGCTCGCCCCCTCCACTTT	-	-	TRBV19	TRBJ1-6